This section outlines one TCR beta chain sequence together with its context. The target antigen is unknown. This sample was included in a study of T cell repertoires in cytomegalovirus infection. Germline CDR1 is MDHEN and CDR2 is SYDVKM. The CDR3 contains 15 residues. Trimming cost V 8 bases and J 3 bases, with 19 bases left between them. TCRdb processed the reads anew with MiXCR; each CDR3 protein has one entry. The table includes hundreds of thousands of distinct CDR3 sequences, almost 30% detected once. The chain combines TRBV28 with TRBJ2-5; D assignment may be TRBD1 or TRBD2 (6 bases each). This material consisted of cultured PBMCs, taken from culture after CMV antigen stimulation. The origin of this receptor is a human donor in good health (CMV status not recorded). Some clones in this sample may be carry-over from other donors' samples. CDR3 DNA: TGTGCCAGCCTAGAACAGGGAGGCCCCAAAGAGACCCAGTACTTC. Its translation: CASLEQGGPKETQYF.